These 7 T cell receptor beta chains originate from one sample sequenced in a study of T cell repertoires and HLA-DP antigens. These receptors' targets are unknown. Sequencing used immunoSEQ multiplex PCR; TCRdb keeps in-frame clones, though not all of them. There are roughly 70,000 clones in the sample; roughly 75% occur only once, and roughly 1.4% lies in the top ten. Source material: CD4+ T cells from PBMCs. Receptors originate from a man aged 55 to 70 in good health and CMV-seronegative.

This clone has a handful of counts. This sequence joins TRBV6-1 and TRBJ1-1; D uncertain. The CDR3 contains 14 residues. Germline lookup yields CDR1 MNHNS and CDR2 SASEGT. Trimming cost V 3 bases and J 2 bases, with 10 bases left between them. The CDR3 here is CASSDRGYNTEAFF. Here the CDR3 DNA reads TGTGCCAGCAGTGACCGGGGATACAACACTGAAGCTTTCTTT.

V usage is TRBV5-1 and J usage is TRBJ1-1, with 7 positions matching TRBD1. V lost 5 bases to trimming and J lost 5 bases; unmatched junction nucleotides: 18. This CDR3 region has 17 residues. Germline values: CDR1 SGHRS, CDR2 YFSETQ. CDR3 bases: TGCGCCAGCAGATTATCGGGACAGATTGGGGGAGGGACTGAAGCTTTCTTT. Translating it yields CASRLSGQIGGGTEAFF.

V is TRBV7-9 and J is TRBJ2-6; 10 bases map to TRBD1. CDR3 length equals 17 residues. In germline, CDR1 is SEHNR, CDR2 FQNEAQ (reference sequence). V shed 5 bases and J 4 bases; nucleotides not matched to a gene: 8. The CDR3 reads CASSRTGTGAGANVLTF. CDR3 DNA: TGTGCCAGCAGCCGCACCGGGACAGGGGCCGGGGCCAACGTCCTGACTTTC.

This clone is judged medium-sized. The rearrangement links TRBV6-5 to TRBJ1-6, with 8 bases that match TRBD1. Germline V gives CDR1 MNHEY, CDR2 SVGAGI. The CDR3 is 15 amino acids. Losses at the gene ends were 5 bases for V and 7 bases for J; bases not matched to a gene: 7. The CDR3: CASSPGQGPNSPLHF. CDR3 coding DNA: TGTGCCAGCAGTCCCGGACAGGGTCCCAATTCACCCCTCCACTTT.

This clone was picked up a small number of times. The chain is built from TRBV30 and TRBJ1-2; D is perhaps TRBD1 (5 bases). Germline V CDR1 and CDR2: GTSNPN, SVGIG (reference sequence). This CDR3 is 13 amino acids long. Trimming cost V 0 bases and J 8 bases, with 13 bases left between them. The CDR3 region is CAWSVAWGGGYTF. In DNA, the CDR3 is TGTGCCTGGAGTGTAGCCTGGGGCGGAGGCTACACCTTC.

The V gene is TRBV30, the J gene TRBJ2-5; TRBD1 matches 7 bases. The J segment lost 0 bases and the V segment lost 0 bases, leaving 7 bases of the junction unmatched. Looked up from germline, CDR1 is GTSNPN and CDR2 is SVGIG (reference sequence). CDR3 length: 16 residues. DNA for the CDR3: TGTGCCTGGAGTGTAAGGGACAGTTGGTACCAAGAGACCCAGTACTTC. This sequence encodes CAWSVRDSWYQETQYF. The complete variable domain, with remaining parts taken from reference TRBV30 and TRBJ2-5, reads SQTIHQWPATLVQPVGSPLSLECTVEGTSNPNLYWYRQAAGRGLQLLFYSVGIGQISSEVPQNLSASRPQDRQFILSSKKLLLSDSGFYLCAWSVRDSWYQETQYFGPGTRLLVL.

The J gene is TRBJ2-7, the V gene TRBV10-3; TRBD1 agrees at 9 bases. V shed 6 bases and J 6 bases; nucleotides not matched to a gene: 6. The length of the CDR3 is 13 residues. Germline loops: CDR1 ENHRY, CDR2 SYGVKD. The chain's CDR3 is CAISGTGKSEQYF. The CDR3 DNA follows: TGTGCCATCAGCGGGACAGGGAAATCCGAGCAGTACTTC.